These 8 T cell receptor beta chains were all obtained from the same sample, sequenced in a study of blood T cell repertoires in COVID-19. Profiling relied on immunoSEQ multiplex PCR, and the TCRdb table lists in-frame clones only, not all of them. The sample lists approximately 170,000 clones, roughly nine tenths occurring once. Input material: peripheral blood. Receptors originate from a man between 18 and 29 years old who had recovered from COVID-19.

The genes are TRBV19 and TRBJ2-1; D not certain. This CDR3 contains 13 residues. Trimming removed 3 bases from V and 4 bases from J, with 7 bases in between. CDR1 is LNHDA and CDR2 is SQIVND in the germline V gene (reference sequence). The CDR3 reads CASSMVLYNEQFF. The CDR3 nucleotides are TGTGCCAGTAGTATGGTACTTTACAATGAGCAGTTCTTC.

V and J are TRBV28 and TRBJ2-5, with 9 bases aligning to TRBD1. The CDR3 totals 16 residues. Germline V gene lookup returns CDR1 MDHEN and CDR2 SYDVKM. With 2 bases clipped from V and 4 bases from J, the junction kept 8 bases outside the gene matches. CDR3 coding DNA: TGTGCCAGCAGTTTAGGGGACAGGGTATCTCGAGAGACCCAGTACTTC. This gives the protein CASSLGDRVSRETQYF.

The V and J genes are TRBV27 and TRBJ2-5; TRBD1 agrees at 8 bases. This CDR3 is built from 15 residues. The germline CDR1 and CDR2 sequences are MNHEY and SMNVEV (reference sequence). V lost 6 bases to trimming and J lost 1 base; unmatched junction nucleotides: 7. CDR3 sequence: CASSRIDRGQETQYF. The CDR3 DNA follows: TGTGCCAGCAGCCGGATCGACAGGGGCCAAGAGACCCAGTACTTC.

This chain links TRBV19 with TRBJ1-4; D is unclear. V lost 7 bases, J lost 1 base, and 10 bases lay in between. The germline CDR1 and CDR2 sequences are LNHDA and SQIVND (reference sequence). The CDR3 has 14 residues. The CDR3, as DNA: TGTGCCAGTAAAATCACCGGAACTAATGAAAAACTGTTTTTT. As protein: CASKITGTNEKLFF.

This CDR3 is CASSLGGIMNTEAFF. For the CDR3, the DNA is TGTGCCAGCAGCCTGGGAGGGATCATGAACACTGAAGCTTTCTTT. V is TRBV5-4 and J is TRBJ1-1; D unclear. The V end was cut by 4 bases, the J end by 0 bases, with 13 bases between. Germline loops: CDR1 SGHNT, CDR2 YYREEE (reference sequence). The CDR3 sequence is 15 residues long. The variable domain in full, with the rest retrieved from reference TRBV5-4 and TRBJ1-1, is ETGVTQSPTHLIKTRGQQVTLRCSSQSGHNTVSWYQQALGQGPQFIFQYYREEENGRGNFPPRFSGLQFPNYSSELNVNALELDDSALYLCASSLGGIMNTEAFFGQGTRLTVV.

This chain links TRBV2 with TRBJ2-7; D possibly corresponds to TRBD1 (6 bases). V lost 3 bases to trimming and J lost 5 bases, with 17 bases between them. Germline V gene sequence: CDR1 SNHLY, CDR2 FYNNEI. The CDR3 sequence is 15 residues long. The CDR3 sequence is CASSDGGLGADEQYF. DNA of the CDR3: TGTGCCAGCAGTGATGGGGGCCTCGGGGCTGACGAGCAGTACTTC.

The genes are TRBV7-2 and TRBJ1-5; 7 bases are shared with TRBD1. The trim removed 3 bases at V and 4 bases at J, leaving 3 bases unmatched. Germline V lookup: CDR1 SGHTA, CDR2 FQGNSA. The CDR3 runs to 14 residues. The CDR3 DNA follows: TGTGCCAGCAGCTTTCAGGGGGATAATCAGCCCCAGCATTTT. Translating gives CASSFQGDNQPQHF. The full variable domain, with the rest looked up from reference TRBV7-2 and TRBJ1-5, is GAGVSQSPSNKVTEKGKDVELRCDPISGHTALYWYRQSLGQGLEFLIYFQGNSAPDKSGLPSDRFSAERTGGSVSTLTIQRTQQEDSAVYLCASSFQGDNQPQHFGDGTRLSIL.

This sequence joins TRBV4-3 and TRBJ1-2, with 12 bases fitting TRBD1. The CDR3 is 18 amino acids. Germline CDR1 is LGHNA and CDR2 is YSLEER. V shed 0 bases, J shed 6 bases, and the junction held 11 bases outside the gene matches. The CDR3 DNA is TGCGCCAGCAGCCAAGACCTTCCGACGGGGACAGGGGGCGATGGCTACACCTTC. Its protein product is CASSQDLPTGTGGDGYTF.